These 26 T cell receptor beta chains came from one sample sequenced in a study of CD8 T cells in ankylosing spondylitis (TCRdb year 2017). Library preparation employed 5' RACE. Data came from an Illumina HiSeq 2500. TCRdb reanalyzed the raw reads on its own, using fastp at Q25 for trimming and MiXCR for clone calling, and kept in-frame beta chains. CDR3 protein duplicates are merged, each entry listing the most common genes and DNA. The sample includes 300,000 to 350,000 distinct CDR3 sequences, with over 12% observed a single time. The top ten constitute about 1% of the sample. Sequenced sample: blood, either unsorted or a sorted T cell fraction (not recorded which). The receptors shown here come from a male donor with ankylosing spondylitis or in good health (not recorded which).

A few counts support this clonotype. V and J are TRBV5-1 and TRBJ2-1, with 11 bases that match TRBD2. Germline CDR1 and CDR2: SGHRS and YFSETQ. The V segment lost 0 bases and the J segment 6 bases; nucleotides outside the gene matches: 2. The CDR3 sequence is 15 residues long. Here the CDR3 reads CASSLEGTSGNEQFF. The CDR3 coding sequence is TGCGCCAGCAGCTTGGAGGGGACTAGCGGCAATGAGCAGTTCTTC.

There are many counts of this clonotype. The chain recombines TRBV12-5 with TRBJ2-3, with D possibly being TRBD1 (6 bases). The CDR3 has 13 residues. Germline V gives CDR1 LGHNT, CDR2 FRNRAP. V lost 6 bases to trimming and J lost 1 base, with 8 bases between them. CDR3 sequence reads: CASGWTGTDTQYF. The CDR3 coding sequence is TGTGCTAGTGGCTGGACAGGCACAGATACGCAGTATTTT.

The J gene is TRBJ1-2, the V gene TRBV20-1; possibly TRBD1 for D (6 bases). The length of the CDR3 is 13 residues. Germline CDR1 DFQATT, CDR2 SNEGSKA (reference sequence). V was shortened by 1 base and J by 6 bases, with 12 bases between the two germline ends. The CDR3 DNA is TGCAGTGCTAGAGCGGGGGCAGGTCATGGCTACACCTTC. Amino acids: CSARAGAGHGYTF.

The J gene is TRBJ2-1, the V gene TRBV27; D is perhaps TRBD1 or TRBD2 (5 bases each). The CDR3 spans 15 residues. The germline V and J ends were trimmed by 6 bases and 8 bases, with 20 bases remaining between them. Looked up from germline, CDR1 is MNHEY and CDR2 is SMNVEV (reference sequence). Here the CDR3 reads CASSPTGGVTYEQFF. Written as DNA, the CDR3 is TGTGCCAGCAGCCCCACAGGAGGTGTTACATATGAGCAGTTCTTC.

This clonotype was detected only a few times. This chain links TRBV5-1 with TRBJ1-1; maybe TRBD1 (6 bases). V was trimmed by 7 bases and J by 1 base, leaving 17 bases between them. Germline loops: CDR1 SGHRS, CDR2 YFSETQ. The CDR3 contains 15 residues. The CDR3 nucleotides are TGCGCCAGCGCGGGGCAACAGGGTTGGAACACTGAAGCTTTCTTT. Protein sequence: CASAGQQGWNTEAFF.

At least ten counts were recorded for this clonotype. The chain couples TRBV12-3 or TRBV12-4 to TRBJ1-1, with a weak D call TRBD1 (5 bases). CDR3 length: 16 residues. V was pared by 2 bases and J by 8 bases, with 21 bases between. The CDR3 protein is CASSLFMGGTGGEAFF. CDR3 sequence (DNA): TGTGCCAGCAGTTTATTCATGGGGGGGACCGGCGGGGAAGCTTTCTTT.

This clonotype has just a few counts. The chain recombines TRBV6-1 with TRBJ1-2; TRBD1 aligns across 7 bases. This CDR3 comprises 16 residues. Germline CDR1 MNHNS, CDR2 SASEGT. Trimming removed 6 bases from V and 0 bases from J; junction bases left unmatched: 10. The CDR3 spells CASSRDSPLANYGYTF. The CDR3, as DNA: TGTGCCAGCAGCCGGGACAGCCCGTTAGCTAACTATGGCTACACCTTC.

The sample holds a few counts of this clonotype. V and J are TRBV4-1 and TRBJ2-1; the match to TRBD2 covers 7 bases. There are 17 residues in the CDR3. Trimming took 4 bases from V and 4 from J; bases not matched to a gene: 13. The germline CDR1 and CDR2 sequences are MGHRA and YSYEKL. The CDR3 loop is CASSPRHGGRAYNEQFF. As DNA, the CDR3 is TGCGCCAGCAGCCCCCGTCATGGGGGGAGGGCGTACAATGAGCAGTTCTTC.

The chain uses TRBV5-1 and TRBJ2-3; possibly TRBD1 or TRBD2 for D (5 bases each). V was trimmed by 6 bases and J by 1 base, leaving 21 bases between them. This CDR3 region has 17 residues. Germline V gene lookup returns CDR1 SGHRS and CDR2 YFSETQ. CDR3 coding DNA: TGCGCCAGCAACCCGACCCGGATCGGGGCGGGCACAGATACGCAGTATTTT. Encoded protein: CASNPTRIGAGTDTQYF.

V and J are TRBV6-4 and TRBJ2-3; 9 nucleotides align to TRBD2. J gave up 0 bases and V 2 bases, and 3 bases lay outside the gene matches. CDR3 length: 16 amino acids. Germline CDR1 is MRHNA and CDR2 is SNTAGT. Here the CDR3 DNA reads TGTGCCAGCAGTGACGAAGCGGGAGGCAGCACAGATACGCAGTATTTT. Protein: CASSDEAGGSTDTQYF.

The rearrangement links TRBV12-3 or TRBV12-4 to TRBJ1-1, with D unresolved. The CDR3 is 12 residues long. V was cut by 3 bases and J by 2 bases, with 4 bases left in between. CDR3 region: CASSFDNTEAFF. CDR3 coding DNA: TGTGCCAGCAGTTTCGATAACACTGAAGCTTTCTTT.

The rearrangement joins TRBV5-1 to TRBJ2-5; 7 bases map to TRBD2. V gave up 2 bases and J gave up 1 base; unmatched junction bases: 8. The germline CDR1 and CDR2 sequences are SGHRS and YFSETQ. The CDR3 contains 16 residues. The CDR3 sequence is CASSLPSGAIQETQYF. In DNA, the CDR3 is TGCGCCAGCAGCTTACCGAGCGGGGCCATCCAAGAGACCCAGTACTTC.

J is TRBJ2-1 and V is TRBV20-1, with TRBD2 identical over 10 bases. With 6 bases clipped from V and 8 bases from J, the junction kept 10 bases outside the gene matches. Germline CDR1 is DFQATT and CDR2 is SNEGSKA (reference sequence). The CDR3 has 14 amino acids. The CDR3 here is CSARLAGAFDEQFF. DNA of the CDR3: TGCAGTGCCAGGCTAGCGGGGGCTTTCGATGAGCAGTTCTTC.

The V call is TRBV12-3 or TRBV12-4, the J call TRBJ2-3; TRBD2 matches 7 bases. Losses at the gene ends were 10 bases for V and 2 bases for J; bases not matched to a gene: 12. CDR3 length: 15 amino acids. The CDR3, as DNA: TGTGCCATCCAGGCGAGGGAGGGCCTCACAGATACGCAGTATTTT. Its protein is CAIQAREGLTDTQYF.

Ten or more counts support this clonotype. The chain carries TRBV29-1 and TRBJ2-5; 8 bases fit TRBD2. The CDR3 spans 14 residues. The germline V gene has CDR1 SQVTM and CDR2 ANQGSEA. Losses at the gene ends were 3 bases for V and 5 bases for J; bases not matched to a gene: 8. Written as DNA, the CDR3 is TGCAGCGTTGAGCCCCGACTAGCGCGGGAGACCCAGTACTTC. This gives the protein CSVEPRLARETQYF. The full variable domain, in which reference TRBV29-1 and TRBJ2-5 provide the parts outside the CDR3, is SAVISQKPSRDICQRGTSLTIQCQVDSQVTMMFWYRQQPGQSLTLIATANQGSEATYESGFVIDKFPISRPNLTFSTLTVSNMSPEDSSIYLCSVEPRLARETQYFGPGTRLLVL.

This rearrangement joins TRBV7-3 to TRBJ2-3, with 12 bases fitting TRBD2. After removal of 1 base from V and 1 base from J, the junction contained 18 bases not matched to a gene. Looked up from germline, CDR1 is SGHTA and CDR2 is FQGTGA. The CDR3 loop spans 22 amino acids. The CDR3 DNA follows: TGTGCCAGCAGCTTAAGGCAGTTGGTCCTGACTAGCGGGAGTAGGGGCACAGATACGCAGTATTTT. This gives the protein CASSLRQLVLTSGSRGTDTQYF.

The J gene is TRBJ2-7, the V gene TRBV7-9; D unclear. Germline V lookup: CDR1 SEHNR, CDR2 FQNEAQ (reference sequence). This CDR3 has 13 residues. Trimming shortened V by 3 bases and J by 9 bases, and 15 bases separated the two germline ends. CDR3 DNA sequence: TGTGCCAGCAGCTTTGGACCCACTACCGGGCAGTACTTC. Protein: CASSFGPTTGQYF.

In this sample, this clonotype turned up a few times. The genes are TRBV5-5 and TRBJ2-3; D not resolved. Trimming shortened V by 5 bases and J by 3 bases, and 16 bases separated the two germline ends. The CDR3 contains 15 residues. In germline, CDR1 is SGHKS, CDR2 YYEKEE (reference sequence). CDR3 region: CASRPRHLGTDTQYF. DNA for the CDR3: TGTGCCAGCAGACCACGGCACCTAGGGACAGATACGCAGTATTTT.

This clonotype was detected a few times. The chain joins TRBV12-3 or TRBV12-4 to TRBJ2-7, with D perhaps being TRBD1 or TRBD2 (5 bases each). The CDR3 is made up of 12 amino acids. Trimming removed 3 bases at V and 8 bases at J, with 11 bases between. This CDR3 is CASSFEGLQQYF. CDR3 bases: TGTGCCAGCAGTTTTGAGGGGCTTCAGCAGTACTTC.

This clonotype was seen more than once but under ten times. The J gene is TRBJ2-1, the V gene TRBV5-1; 11 bases are a match to TRBD2. The CDR3 runs 19 residues. Germline loops: CDR1 SGHRS, CDR2 YFSETQ. After removal of 0 bases from V and 3 bases from J, the junction contained 11 bases not matched to a gene. The CDR3 here is CASSLAEDSGRVLYNEQFF. In DNA form, the CDR3 reads TGCGCCAGCAGCTTGGCAGAGGATAGCGGGAGGGTCCTCTACAATGAGCAGTTCTTC.

A few counts support this clonotype. The genes are TRBV7-2 and TRBJ2-4; D is undetermined. CDR1 and CDR2 (germline): SGHTA, FQGNSA. V lost 0 bases to trimming and J lost 13 bases, with 10 bases between them. CDR3 size: 12 residues. As DNA, the CDR3 is TGTGCCAGCAGCTTAGCGGCCCAGGCCCAGTACTTC. Residues: CASSLAAQAQYF. The full variable domain, its missing parts supplied by reference TRBV7-2 and TRBJ2-4, is GAGVSQSPSNKVTEKGKDVELRCDPISGHTALYWYRQSLGQGLEFLIYFQGNSAPDKSGLPSDRFSAERTGGSVSTLTIQRTQQEDSAVYLCASSLAAQAQYFGAGTRLSVL.

The sample holds many counts of this clonotype. This rearrangement joins TRBV10-3 to TRBJ1-1; no clear D. Germline CDR1 and CDR2: ENHRY and SYGVKD. V lost 0 bases, J lost 8 bases, and 13 bases lay in between. The CDR3 extends over 14 amino acids. CDR3 sequence: CAISESADVEEAFF. The CDR3 DNA sequence: TGTGCCATCAGTGAGTCAGCGGACGTTGAGGAAGCTTTCTTT.

The table lists this clonotype with a few counts. This chain connects TRBV12-3 or TRBV12-4 to TRBJ1-2, with TRBD1 as a possible D gene (6 bases). V lost 3 bases to trimming and J lost 8 bases, with 10 bases between them. This CDR3 is 12 amino acids long. CDR3 DNA: TGTGCCAGCAGTTTTACAGGGAACGGCTACACCTTC. It codes for CASSFTGNGYTF.

This chain connects TRBV5-1 to TRBJ2-1; either TRBD1 or TRBD2 may supply D (7 bases each). CDR1 and CDR2 from the germline V gene are SGHRS and YFSETQ. The CDR3 runs to 17 residues. Trimming pared 0 bases from V and 0 bases from J, leaving 13 bases between. DNA of the CDR3: TGCGCCAGCAGCTTGGCAGAGCGGGACAGCTCCTACAATGAGCAGTTCTTC. The encoded protein is CASSLAERDSSYNEQFF.

This clonotype was counted between two and nine times. This chain connects TRBV12-3 or TRBV12-4 to TRBJ1-1; D gene uncertain. Between the trimmed V and J ends, which lost 6 bases and 1 base, there was a span of 15 bases. The CDR3 length is 15 residues. CDR3 sequence: CASRIFSSGNTEAFF. The CDR3 region has the DNA TGTGCCAGCAGGATATTCTCTTCAGGGAACACTGAAGCTTTCTTT.

V and J are TRBV3-1 and TRBJ1-5; D ambiguous. The length of the CDR3 is 19 residues. V was shortened by 0 bases and J by 0 bases, with 18 bases between the two germline ends. Germline CDR1 is LGHDT and CDR2 is YNNKEL (reference sequence). The CDR3, as DNA: TGTGCCAGCAGCCAAGACCAACCTCTCGCCGGGCATAGCAATCAGCCCCAGCATTTT. This codes for CASSQDQPLAGHSNQPQHF.